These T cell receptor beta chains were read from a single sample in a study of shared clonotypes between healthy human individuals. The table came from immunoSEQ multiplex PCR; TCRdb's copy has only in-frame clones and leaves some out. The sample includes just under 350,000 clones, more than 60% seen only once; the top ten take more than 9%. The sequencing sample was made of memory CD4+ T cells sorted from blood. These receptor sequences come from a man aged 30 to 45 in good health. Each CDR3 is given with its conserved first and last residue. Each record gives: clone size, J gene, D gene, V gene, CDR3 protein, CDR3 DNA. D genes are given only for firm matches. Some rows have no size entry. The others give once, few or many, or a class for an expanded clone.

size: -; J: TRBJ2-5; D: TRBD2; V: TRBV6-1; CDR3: CASSFGLVAQETQYF; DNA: TGTGCCAGCAGTTTTGGACTAGTTGCGCAAGAGACCCAGTACTTC
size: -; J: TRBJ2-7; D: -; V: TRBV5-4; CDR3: CASSLGSTSYEQYF; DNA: TGTGCCAGCAGCTTGGGGTCAACCTCCTACGAGCAGTACTTC
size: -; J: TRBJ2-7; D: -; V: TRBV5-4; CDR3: CASSLAGRNYEQYF; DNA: TGTGCCAGCAGCTTGGCGGGGAGGAACTACGAGCAGTACTTC
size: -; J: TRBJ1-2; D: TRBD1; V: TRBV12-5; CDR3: CASGRDSYGYTF; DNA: TGTGCTAGTGGAAGGGACAGCTATGGCTACACCTTC
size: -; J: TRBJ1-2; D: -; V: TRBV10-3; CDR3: CAISGEANYGYTF; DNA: TGTGCCATCAGTGGGGAGGCAAACTATGGCTACACCTTC
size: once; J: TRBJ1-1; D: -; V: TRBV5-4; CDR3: CASSGHTGTNTEAFF; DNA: TGTGCCAGCAGCGGACATACAGGGACGAACACTGAAGCTTTCTTT
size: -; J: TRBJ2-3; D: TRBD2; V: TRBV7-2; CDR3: CASSLVAGLEEYF; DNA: TGTGCCAGCAGCTTAGTAGCGGGACTAGAAGAGTATTTT
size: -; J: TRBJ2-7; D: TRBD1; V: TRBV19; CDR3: CASSPPGTGRRGYEQYF; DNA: TGTGCCAGTAGTCCTCCCGGGACAGGGAGAAGGGGCTACGAGCAGTACTTC
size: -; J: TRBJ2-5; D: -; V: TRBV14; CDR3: CASSQDYRTQETQYF; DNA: TGTGCCAGCAGCCAAGACTACCGGACTCAAGAGACCCAGTACTTC
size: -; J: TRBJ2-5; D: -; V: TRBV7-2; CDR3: CASSPRMRETQYF; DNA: TGTGCCAGCAGCCCGCGAATGAGGGAGACCCAGTACTTC
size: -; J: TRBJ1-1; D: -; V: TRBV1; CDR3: CTSTPRRTTEAFF; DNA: TGCACCAGCACGCCCCGCCGGACCACTGAAGCTTTCTTT
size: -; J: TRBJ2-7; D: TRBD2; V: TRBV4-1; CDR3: CASSQDLLAGSSYEQYF; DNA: TGCGCCAGCAGCCAAGACCTACTAGCGGGAAGCTCCTACGAGCAGTACTTC
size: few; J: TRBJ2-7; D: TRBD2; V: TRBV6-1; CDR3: CASSEESGGSYEQYF; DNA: TGTGCCAGCAGTGAGGAGTCGGGAGGTTCGTACGAGCAGTACTTC
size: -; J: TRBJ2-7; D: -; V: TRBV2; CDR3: CASSPYEQYF; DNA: TGTGCCAGCAGTCCCTACGAGCAGTACTTC
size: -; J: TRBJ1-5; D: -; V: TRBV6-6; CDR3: CASSDYRDQPQHF; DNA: TGTGCCAGCAGCGATTACAGGGACCAGCCCCAGCATTTT
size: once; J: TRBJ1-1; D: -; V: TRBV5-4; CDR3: CASSIGQRNTEAFF; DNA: TGTGCCAGCAGCATTGGACAGAGGAACACTGAAGCTTTCTTT
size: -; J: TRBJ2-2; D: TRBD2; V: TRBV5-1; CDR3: CASSHRQGTSGRSYTGELFF; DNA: TGCGCCAGCAGCCACCGACAGGGGACTAGCGGGAGGTCCTACACCGGGGAGCTGTTTTTT
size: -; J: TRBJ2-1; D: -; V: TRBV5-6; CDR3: CASSLASEQFF; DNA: TGTGCCAGCAGCTTGGCTAGTGAGCAGTTCTTC
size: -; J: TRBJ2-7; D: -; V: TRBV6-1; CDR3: CASSELGSGEQYF; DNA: TGTGCCAGCAGTGAATTGGGGTCGGGGGAGCAGTACTTC
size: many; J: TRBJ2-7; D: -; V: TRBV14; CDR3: CASSQAKRALSNEQYF; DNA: TGTGCCAGCAGCCAAGCTAAGCGGGCCCTCTCCAACGAGCAGTACTTC
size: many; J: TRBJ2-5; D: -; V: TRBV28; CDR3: CASSSSAQETQYF; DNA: TGTGCCAGCAGTTCTAGCGCCCAAGAGACCCAGTACTTC
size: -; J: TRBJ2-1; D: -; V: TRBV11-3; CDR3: CASSLNTGSYNEQFF; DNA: TGTGCCAGCAGCTTAAATACAGGGTCCTACAATGAGCAGTTCTTC
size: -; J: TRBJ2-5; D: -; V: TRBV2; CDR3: CASSERRETQYF; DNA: TGTGCCAGCAGTGAAAGAAGGGAGACCCAGTACTTC
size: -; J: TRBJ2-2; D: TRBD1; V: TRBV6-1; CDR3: CASSEDDRAGLFF; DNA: TGTGCCAGCAGTGAGGATGACAGGGCAGGGCTGTTTTTT
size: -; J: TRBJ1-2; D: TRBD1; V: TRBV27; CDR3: CASSLRQGGYGYTF; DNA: TGTGCCAGCAGTTTACGACAGGGGGGCTATGGCTACACCTTC
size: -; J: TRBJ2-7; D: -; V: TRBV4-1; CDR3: CASSSLPHYEQYF; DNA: TGCGCCAGCAGTAGTCTACCGCACTACGAGCAGTACTTC
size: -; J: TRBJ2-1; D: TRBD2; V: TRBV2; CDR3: CASRSSSGNLGYNEQFF; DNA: TGTGCCAGCAGGTCTTCTAGCGGGAACTTAGGGTACAATGAGCAGTTCTTC
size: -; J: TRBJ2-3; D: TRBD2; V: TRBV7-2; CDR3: CASSLSVAGVEDTQYF; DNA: TGTGCCAGCAGCTTAAGCGTAGCGGGAGTGGAAGATACGCAGTATTTT
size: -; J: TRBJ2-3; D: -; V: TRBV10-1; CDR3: CASRDGERQYF; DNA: TGCGCCAGCCGCGACGGGGAAAGGCAGTATTTT
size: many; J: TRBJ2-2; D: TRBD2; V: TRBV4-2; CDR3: CASSHGTSGTNTGELFF; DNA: TGTGCCAGCAGCCATGGGACTAGCGGGACGAACACCGGGGAGCTGTTTTTT
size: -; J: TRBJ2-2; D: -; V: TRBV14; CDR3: CASSQNAGFAMGAVFAGELFF; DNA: TGTGCCAGCAGCCAAAATGCCGGATTCGCGATGGGGGCTGTTTTCGCCGGGGAGCTGTTTTTT
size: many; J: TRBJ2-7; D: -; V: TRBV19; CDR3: CASSMNWGPGEQYF; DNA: TGTGCCAGTAGTATGAATTGGGGTCCGGGGGAGCAGTACTTC
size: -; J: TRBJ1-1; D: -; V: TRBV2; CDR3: CASQTGTANTEAFF; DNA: TGTGCCAGTCAGACCGGGACGGCGAACACTGAAGCTTTCTTT
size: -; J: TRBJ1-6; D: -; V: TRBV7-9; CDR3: CASSKSRWGERFGSPLHF; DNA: TGTGCCAGCAGCAAATCAAGGTGGGGTGAGCGTTTCGGATCACCCCTCCACTTT
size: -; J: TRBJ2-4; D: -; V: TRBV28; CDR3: CASSSPQTGEIQYF; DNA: TGTGCCAGCAGTTCCCCCCAAACGGGAGAGATTCAGTACTTC
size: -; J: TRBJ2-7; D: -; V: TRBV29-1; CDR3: CSVGGLAPYEQYF; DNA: TGCAGCGTTGGGGGTTTAGCCCCCTACGAGCAGTACTTC
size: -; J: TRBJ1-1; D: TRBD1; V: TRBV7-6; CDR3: CASSHYGDRGPHKPNTEAFF; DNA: TGTGCCAGCAGCCATTATGGGGACAGGGGTCCCCACAAACCAAACACTGAAGCTTTCTTT
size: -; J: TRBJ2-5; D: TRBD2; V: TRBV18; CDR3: CASSRRTSGSLETQYF; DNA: TGTGCCAGCTCACGACGGACTAGCGGGAGTTTAGAGACCCAGTACTTC
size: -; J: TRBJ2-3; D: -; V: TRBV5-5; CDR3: CASSTRSRGSFADTQYF; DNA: TGTGCCAGCAGCACTCGTAGTAGGGGCTCTTTTGCAGATACGCAGTATTTT
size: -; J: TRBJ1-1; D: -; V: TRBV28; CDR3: CATNTRREAFF; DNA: TGTGCCACCAACACTCGGAGGGAAGCTTTCTTT
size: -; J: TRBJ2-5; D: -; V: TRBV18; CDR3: CASSPGSGYRETQYF; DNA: TGTGCCAGCTCACCGGGCTCGGGGTACAGGGAGACCCAGTACTTC
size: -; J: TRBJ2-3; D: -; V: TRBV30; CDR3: CAWIQGSADTQYF; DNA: TGTGCCTGGATTCAGGGTTCCGCAGATACGCAGTATTTT
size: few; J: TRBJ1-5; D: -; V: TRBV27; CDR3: CASSLSGISNQPQHF; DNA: TGTGCCAGCAGTTTATCTGGCATTAGCAATCAGCCCCAGCATTTT
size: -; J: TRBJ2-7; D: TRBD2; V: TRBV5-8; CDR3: CASSLGQGGLKSYEQYF; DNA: TGTGCCAGCAGCTTGGGTCAGGGAGGGCTTAAGTCCTACGAGCAGTACTTC
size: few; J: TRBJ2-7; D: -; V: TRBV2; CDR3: CASSPQGIVYEQYF; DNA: TGTGCCAGCAGTCCCCAGGGAATAGTTTACGAGCAGTACTTC
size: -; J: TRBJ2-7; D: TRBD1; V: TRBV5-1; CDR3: CASRGSGGHEQYF; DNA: TGCGCCAGTCGAGGATCAGGGGGCCACGAGCAGTACTTC
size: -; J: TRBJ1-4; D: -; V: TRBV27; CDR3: CASSLRSGTNEKLFF; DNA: TGTGCCAGCAGTTTACGGTCAGGGACTAATGAAAAACTGTTTTTT
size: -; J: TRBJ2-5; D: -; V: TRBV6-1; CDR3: CASSIPGQGTQYF; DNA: TGTGCCAGCAGTATACCCGGGCAAGGGACCCAGTACTTC
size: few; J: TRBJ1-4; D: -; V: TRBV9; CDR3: CASSVAGDQEKLFF; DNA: TGTGCCAGCAGCGTAGCAGGGGATCAGGAAAAACTGTTTTTT
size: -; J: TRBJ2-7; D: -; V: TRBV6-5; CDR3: CASRQGTYEQYF; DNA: TGTGCCAGCAGGCAGGGGACCTACGAGCAGTACTTC